The present T cell receptor beta chain was sequenced within a study of long-term antiretroviral therapy in people with HIV. Study outcomes and limitations: Once patients were on ART, diversity went higher but still fell short of transplant donor controls.

Germline CDR1 MDHEN, CDR2 SYDVKM. V was trimmed by 2 bases and J by 2 bases, leaving 9 bases between them. This CDR3 has 14 amino acids. At the survey level, the v3.0 immunoSEQ assay was run. TCRdb's copy holds only in-frame clones and misses some; the assay was immunoSEQ multiplex PCR. This repertoire shows about 25,000 clones, 60% to 85% found once; its top ten account for 11%. As for this clone: Antigen unknown.

This clonotype originated in a man aged 25 to 45 with HIV. V and J are TRBV28 and TRBJ1-2; D is unresolved. The specimen was unsorted PBMCs, collected 2.1 years after starting antiretroviral therapy. CDR3 loop: CASSLGVNNYGYTF. The CDR3 bases are TGTGCCAGCAGTTTAGGGGTTAACAACTATGGCTACACCTTC.